The T cell receptor (beta chain) described here comes from a study of T cell changes during pregnancy in multiple sclerosis. Assay used: immunoSEQ multiplex PCR; TCRdb lists only in-frame clones, some missing. The sample lists about 40,000 clones; approximately 94% were seen once. The sequencing here drew on peripheral blood, taken before pregnancy. The source of this sequence is a female donor with multiple sclerosis, enrolled in a pregnancy study.

The CDR3 spells CASSISGLAGYEQYF. The CDR3 DNA sequence: TGTGCCAGTAGTATTTCGGGACTAGCGGGCTACGAGCAGTACTTC. V gene TRBV19 combines with J gene TRBJ2-7; 12 bases align to TRBD2. V shed 3 bases and J 3 bases; nucleotides not matched to a gene: 3. CDR3 length: 15 amino acids. CDR1 is LNHDA, CDR2 SQIVND, per germline (reference sequence).